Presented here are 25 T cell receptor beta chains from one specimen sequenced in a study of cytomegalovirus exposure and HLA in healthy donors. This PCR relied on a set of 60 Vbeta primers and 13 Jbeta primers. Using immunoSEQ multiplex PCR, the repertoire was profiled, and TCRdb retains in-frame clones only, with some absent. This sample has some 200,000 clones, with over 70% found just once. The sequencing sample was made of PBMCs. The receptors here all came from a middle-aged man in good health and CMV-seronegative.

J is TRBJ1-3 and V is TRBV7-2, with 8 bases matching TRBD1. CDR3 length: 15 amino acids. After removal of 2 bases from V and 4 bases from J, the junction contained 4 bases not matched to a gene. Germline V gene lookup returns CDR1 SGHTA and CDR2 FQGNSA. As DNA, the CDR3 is TGTGCCAGCAGCTTACAGGGGGCAAAGGGAAACACCATATATTTT. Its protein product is CASSLQGAKGNTIYF.

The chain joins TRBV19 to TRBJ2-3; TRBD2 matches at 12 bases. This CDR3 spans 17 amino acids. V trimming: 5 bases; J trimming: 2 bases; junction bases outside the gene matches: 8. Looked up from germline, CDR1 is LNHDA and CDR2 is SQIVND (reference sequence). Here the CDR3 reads CASSASTSGGHTDTQYF. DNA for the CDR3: TGTGCCAGTAGTGCCTCGACTAGCGGGGGACACACAGATACGCAGTATTTT.

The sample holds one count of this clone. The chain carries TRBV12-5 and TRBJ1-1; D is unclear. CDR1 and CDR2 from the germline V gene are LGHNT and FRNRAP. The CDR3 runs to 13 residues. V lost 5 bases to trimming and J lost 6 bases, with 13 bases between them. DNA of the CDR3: TGTGCTAGTGGTCTCCTCGAGGGCGCTGAAGCTTTCTTT. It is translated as CASGLLEGAEAFF.

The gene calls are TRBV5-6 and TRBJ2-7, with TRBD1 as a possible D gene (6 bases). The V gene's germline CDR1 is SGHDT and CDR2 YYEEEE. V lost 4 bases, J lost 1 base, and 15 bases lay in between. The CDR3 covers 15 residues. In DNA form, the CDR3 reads TGTGCCAGCAGCCTTCCAGGGGTTATGTCCTACGAGCAGTACTTC. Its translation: CASSLPGVMSYEQYF.

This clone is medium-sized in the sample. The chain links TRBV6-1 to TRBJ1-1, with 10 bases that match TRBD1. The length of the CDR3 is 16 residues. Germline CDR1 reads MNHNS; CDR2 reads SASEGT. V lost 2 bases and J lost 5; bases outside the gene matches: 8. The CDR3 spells CASSESTPDRGTEAFF. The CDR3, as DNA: TGTGCCAGCAGTGAATCTACTCCGGACAGGGGGACTGAAGCTTTCTTT.

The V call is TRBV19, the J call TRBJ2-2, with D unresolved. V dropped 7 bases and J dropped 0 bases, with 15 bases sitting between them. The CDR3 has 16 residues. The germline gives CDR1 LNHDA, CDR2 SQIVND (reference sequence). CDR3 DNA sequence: TGTGCCAGTATGCGCCAGGTTTCGGCGAACACCGGGGAGCTGTTTTTT. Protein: CASMRQVSANTGELFF.

CDR3 sequence (DNA): TGTGCCAGCAGCCCCTGGACTAGCGGGGTCAATGAGCAGTTCTTC. Residues: CASSPWTSGVNEQFF. The rearrangement joins TRBV14 to TRBJ2-1, with 12 bases identical to TRBD2. J was trimmed by 6 bases and V by 4 bases; bases with no gene match: 4. Germline values: CDR1 SGHDN, CDR2 FVKESK. The CDR3 contains 15 residues.

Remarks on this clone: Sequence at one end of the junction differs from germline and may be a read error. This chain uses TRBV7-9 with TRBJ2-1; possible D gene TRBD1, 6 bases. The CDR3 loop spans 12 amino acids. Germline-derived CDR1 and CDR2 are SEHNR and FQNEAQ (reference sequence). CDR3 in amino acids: CASSLLETGPVF. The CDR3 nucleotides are TGTGCCAGCAGCTTGCTGGAGACAGGCCCAGTCTTC.

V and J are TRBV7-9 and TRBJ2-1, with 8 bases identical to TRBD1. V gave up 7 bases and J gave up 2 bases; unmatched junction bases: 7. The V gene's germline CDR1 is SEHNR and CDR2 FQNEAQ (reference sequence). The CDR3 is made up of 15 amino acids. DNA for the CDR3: TGTGCCAGCACCTCGCCGGGACAGGCCTACAATGAGCAGTTCTTC. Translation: CASTSPGQAYNEQFF.

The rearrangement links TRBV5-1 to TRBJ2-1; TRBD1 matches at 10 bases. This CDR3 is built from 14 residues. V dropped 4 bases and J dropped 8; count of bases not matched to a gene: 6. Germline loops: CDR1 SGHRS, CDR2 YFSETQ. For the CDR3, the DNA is TGCGCCAGCAGCGTTCGACAGGGGGCGTATGAGCAGTTCTTC. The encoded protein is CASSVRQGAYEQFF.

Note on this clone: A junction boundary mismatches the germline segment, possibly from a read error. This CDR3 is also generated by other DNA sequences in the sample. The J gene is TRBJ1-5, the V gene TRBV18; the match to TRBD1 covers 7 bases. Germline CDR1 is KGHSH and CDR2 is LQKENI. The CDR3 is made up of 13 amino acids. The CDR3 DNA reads TGTGCCAGCTCACCGGGACAGACTCAGCCCCAACATTTT. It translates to CASSPGQTQPQHF.

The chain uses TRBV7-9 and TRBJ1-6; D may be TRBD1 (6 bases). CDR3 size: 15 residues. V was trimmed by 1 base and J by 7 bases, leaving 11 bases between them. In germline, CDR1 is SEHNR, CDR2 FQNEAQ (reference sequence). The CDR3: CASSLGQGWNSPLHF. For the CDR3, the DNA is TGTGCCAGCAGCTTAGGGCAGGGGTGGAATTCACCCCTCCACTTT.

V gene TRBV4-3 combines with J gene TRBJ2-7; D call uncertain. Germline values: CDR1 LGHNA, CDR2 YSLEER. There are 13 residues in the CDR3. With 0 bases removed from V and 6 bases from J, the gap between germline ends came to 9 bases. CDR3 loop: CASSQELASEQYF. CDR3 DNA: TGCGCCAGCAGCCAAGAATTGGCCAGCGAGCAGTACTTC.

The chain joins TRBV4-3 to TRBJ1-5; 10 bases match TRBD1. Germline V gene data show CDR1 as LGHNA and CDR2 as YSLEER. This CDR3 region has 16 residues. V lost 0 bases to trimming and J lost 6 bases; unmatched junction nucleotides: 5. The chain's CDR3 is CASSQDPGQGTQPQHF. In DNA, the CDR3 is TGCGCCAGCAGCCAAGATCCGGGACAGGGGACTCAGCCCCAGCATTTT.

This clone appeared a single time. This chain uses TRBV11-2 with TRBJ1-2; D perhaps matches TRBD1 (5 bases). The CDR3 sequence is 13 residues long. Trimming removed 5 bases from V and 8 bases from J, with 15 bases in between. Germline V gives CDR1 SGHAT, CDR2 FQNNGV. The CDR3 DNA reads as TGTGCCAGCAGCCAAACAGTGACAGACGGCTACACCTTC. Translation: CASSQTVTDGYTF. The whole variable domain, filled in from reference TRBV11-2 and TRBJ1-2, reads EAGVAQSPRYKIIEKRQSVAFWCNPISGHATLYWYQQILGQGPKLLIQFQNNGVVDDSQLPKDRFSAERLKGVDSTLKIQPAKLEDSAVYLCASSQTVTDGYTFGSGTRLTVV.

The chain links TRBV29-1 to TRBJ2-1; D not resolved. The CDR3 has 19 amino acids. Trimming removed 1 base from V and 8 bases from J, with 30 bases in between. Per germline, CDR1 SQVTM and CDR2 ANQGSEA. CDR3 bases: TGCAGCGTTGAAGTAAATCTATGGGTCGATAGGCTGGGCATGGATGAGCAGTTCTTC. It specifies CSVEVNLWVDRLGMDEQFF.

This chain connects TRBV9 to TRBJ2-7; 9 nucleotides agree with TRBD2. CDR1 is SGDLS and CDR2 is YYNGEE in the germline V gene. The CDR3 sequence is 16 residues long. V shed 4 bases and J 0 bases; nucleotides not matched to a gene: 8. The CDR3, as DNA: TGTGCCAGCAGCCTCACCACGACTAGCGGCTCCTACGAGCAGTACTTC. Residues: CASSLTTTSGSYEQYF.

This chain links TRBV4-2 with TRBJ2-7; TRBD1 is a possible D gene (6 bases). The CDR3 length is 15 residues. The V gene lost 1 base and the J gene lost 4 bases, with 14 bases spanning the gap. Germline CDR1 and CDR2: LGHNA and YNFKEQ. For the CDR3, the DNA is TGTGCCAGCAGCCAAGTGCTTGGACAGCCATACGAGCAGTACTTC. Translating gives CASSQVLGQPYEQYF.

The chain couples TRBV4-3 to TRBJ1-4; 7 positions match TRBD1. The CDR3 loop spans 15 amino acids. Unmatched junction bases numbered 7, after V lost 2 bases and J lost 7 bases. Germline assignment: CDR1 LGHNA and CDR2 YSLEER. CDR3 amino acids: CASSQSRGVGEKLFF. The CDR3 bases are TGCGCCAGCAGCCAATCCAGGGGGGTAGGTGAAAAACTGTTTTTT.

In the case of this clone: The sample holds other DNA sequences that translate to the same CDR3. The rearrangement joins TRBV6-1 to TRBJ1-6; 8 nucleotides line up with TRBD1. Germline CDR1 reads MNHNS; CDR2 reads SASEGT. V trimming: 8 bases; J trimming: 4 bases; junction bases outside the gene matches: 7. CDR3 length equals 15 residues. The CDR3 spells CASWTGPSYNSPLHF. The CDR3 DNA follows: TGTGCCAGCTGGACAGGGCCTTCATATAATTCACCCCTCCACTTT.

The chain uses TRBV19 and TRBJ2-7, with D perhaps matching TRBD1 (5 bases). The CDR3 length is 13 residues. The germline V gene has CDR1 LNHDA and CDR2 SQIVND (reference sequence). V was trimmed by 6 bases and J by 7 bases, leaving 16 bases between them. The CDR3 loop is CASSRVDSREQYF. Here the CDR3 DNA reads TGTGCCAGTAGCAGGGTCGATTCGCGGGAGCAGTACTTC. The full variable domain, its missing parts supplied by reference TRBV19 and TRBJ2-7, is DGGITQSPKYLFRKEGQNVTLSCEQNLNHDAMYWYRQDPGQGLRLIYYSQIVNDFQKGDIAEGYSVSREKKESFPLTVTSAQKNPTAFYLCASSRVDSREQYFGPGTRLTVT.

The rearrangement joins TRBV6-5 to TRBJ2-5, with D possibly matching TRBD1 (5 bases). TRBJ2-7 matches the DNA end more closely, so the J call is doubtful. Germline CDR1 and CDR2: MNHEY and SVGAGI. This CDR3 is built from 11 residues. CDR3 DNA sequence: TGTGCCAGCAGTTCAGGGCCCGAGCAGTACTTC. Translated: CASSSGPEQYF.

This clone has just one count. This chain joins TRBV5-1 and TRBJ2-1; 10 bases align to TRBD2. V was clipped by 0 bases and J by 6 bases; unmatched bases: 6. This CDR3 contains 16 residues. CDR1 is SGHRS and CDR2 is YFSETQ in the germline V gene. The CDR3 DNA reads TGCGCCAGCAGCTTGGGTGACCTAGCGGGGGTCAATGAGCAGTTCTTC. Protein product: CASSLGDLAGVNEQFF.

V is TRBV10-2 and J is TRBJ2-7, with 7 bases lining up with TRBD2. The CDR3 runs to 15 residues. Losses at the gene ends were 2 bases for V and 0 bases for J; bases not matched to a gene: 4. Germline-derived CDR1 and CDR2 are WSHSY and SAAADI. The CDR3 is CASSEERGFSYEQYF. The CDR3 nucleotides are TGCGCCAGCAGTGAGGAGCGGGGCTTCTCCTACGAGCAGTACTTC.

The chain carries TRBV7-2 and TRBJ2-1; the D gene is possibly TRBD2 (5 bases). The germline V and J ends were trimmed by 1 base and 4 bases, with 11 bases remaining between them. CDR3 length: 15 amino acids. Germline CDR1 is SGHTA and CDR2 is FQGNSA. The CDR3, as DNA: TGTGCCAGCAGCTTAGGGACTCTCCAGTACAATGAGCAGTTCTTC. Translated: CASSLGTLQYNEQFF.